The following is a T cell receptor beta chain sequence with its context. This sample stems from a study of T cell responses to AZD1222 COVID-19 vaccine. Both about-4-week and about-12-week second-dose recipients were combined. J gave up 10 bases and V 6 bases, and 14 bases lay outside the gene matches. The CDR3 runs to 14 residues. Germline V lookup: CDR1 LNHDA, CDR2 SQIVND (reference sequence). The protocol was immunoSEQ multiplex PCR, while the TCRdb copy is restricted to in-frame clones and leaves out a portion. The sample has around 160,000 clones, 92% seen once. The chain couples TRBV19 to TRBJ2-7; 8 bases match TRBD1. This receptor was obtained from an adult who received the AZD1222 COVID-19 vaccine. Sequencing was performed on peripheral blood, taken 28 days after the second AZD1222 dose. The CDR3: CASSRTGQEGPQYF. The CDR3 DNA reads as TGTGCCAGTAGCCGCACGGGACAGGAGGGTCCCCAGTACTTC. The whole variable domain, remainder taken from reference TRBV19 and TRBJ2-7, is DGGITQSPKYLFRKEGQNVTLSCEQNLNHDAMYWYRQDPGQGLRLIYYSQIVNDFQKGDIAEGYSVSREKKESFPLTVTSAQKNPTAFYLCASSRTGQEGPQYFGPGTRLTVT.